In its sample, the clone carrying this T cell receptor (beta chain) was seen once. This sample was included in a study of blood T cell repertoires in COVID-19. Whole-study context: Whether acute or convalescent, the COVID-19 samples came from the United States, Italy and Spain. Sample material is recorded as cDNA or gDNA derived from T cells, B-cell-depleted T cells, or PBMCs.

In the original workflow: Estimates of nucleated cell counts were drawn from the amplification of reference gene primers. Only in-frame clones appear in the TCRdb table, and some are missing; sequencing was by immunoSEQ multiplex PCR. The V and J calls and clone size are taken from that table; D and trimming were inferred from the DNA. The sample shows 250,000 to 300,000 clones, around 90% of them seen only once. CDR1 SNHLY and CDR2 FYNNEI come from the germline V gene. J gave up 7 bases and V 4 bases, and 8 bases lay outside the gene matches. The CDR3 contains 14 residues. The clonotype originates from a woman aged 40 to 49 with acute or convalescent COVID-19. The sequencing sample was made of peripheral blood. The rearrangement links TRBV2 to TRBJ2-3; 7 nucleotides match TRBD2. The CDR3 is CASSAAAGVNTQYF. Here the CDR3 DNA reads TGTGCCAGCAGTGCGGCTGCGGGGGTGAATACGCAGTATTTT.